These T cell receptor beta chains were read from a single sample in a study of regulatory T cells in long-lasting Graves disease. MiXCR was run by TCRdb on the multiplex PCR reads, yielding one entry per CDR3 protein. The table includes more than 400,000 distinct CDR3 sequences, around 15% detected once. The same data also contributed to another study, on T cells in Graves' hyperthyroidism and ophthalmopathy.

Sequences were derived from peripheral blood mononuclear cells (PBMCs), sampled at new diagnosis, from a patient treated with antithyroid drugs. The receptors derive from a woman aged 25 to 39 with Graves disease. The CDR3 runs from the conserved cysteine through the conserved F or W. A D gene is named only where the DNA matches it firmly. A clone size is listed for some rows: how often the clone was seen (once, few, many), or a class if it is expanded.

clone_size	v_call	d_call	j_call	cdr3_aa	cdr3_nt
NA	TRBV15	NA	TRBJ1-4	CATSREQYNEKLFF	TGTGCCACCAGCAGAGAACAGTATAATGAAAAACTGTTTTTT
NA	TRBV11-2	NA	TRBJ2-7	CASSSRVGPYEQYF	TGTGCCAGCAGTTCCAGGGTCGGTCCCTACGAGCAGTACTTC
many	TRBV12-3/TRBV12-4	NA	TRBJ2-7	CASSLEGVDEQYF	TGTGCCAGCAGTTTAGAAGGGGTCGACGAGCAGTACTTC
NA	TRBV11-2	TRBD2	TRBJ2-4	CASSETSGAIQYF	TGTGCCAGCAGTGAGACTAGCGGAGCCATTCAGTACTTC
NA	TRBV7-9	NA	TRBJ1-6	CASSLGAGHNSPLHF	TGTGCCAGCAGCTTGGGTGCAGGTCATAATTCACCCCTCCACTTT
NA	TRBV4-1	NA	TRBJ2-5	CASSLGVLRPEKTQYF	TGCGCCAGCAGCCTGGGGGTATTGAGACCGGAAAAGACCCAGTACTTC
many	TRBV3-1	NA	TRBJ2-2	CASSQGRLSSTGELFF	TGTGCCAGCAGCCAAGGCCGATTGTCCTCCACCGGGGAGCTGTTTTTT
NA	TRBV30	NA	TRBJ2-5	CAWSGARGRETQYF	TGTGCCTGGAGCGGAGCCCGGGGGCGGGAGACCCAGTACTTC
NA	TRBV19	NA	TRBJ1-2	CASSISGGLNYGYTF	TGTGCCAGTAGTATCTCCGGGGGCCTCAACTATGGCTACACCTTC
few	TRBV5-1	NA	TRBJ1-6	CASSSGGNSPPHF	TGCGCCAGCAGCTCCGGAGGCAATTCACCCCCCCACTTT
few	TRBV6-5	NA	TRBJ2-2	CASSYRTDVNTGELFF	TGTGCCAGCAGTTACAGGACAGACGTAAACACCGGGGAGCTGTTTTTT
many	TRBV11-2	TRBD2	TRBJ2-7	CASSLERETNEQYF	TGTGCCAGCAGCTTAGAGCGGGAGACTAACGAGCAGTACTTC
NA	TRBV5-4	NA	TRBJ2-5	CASSPFRLGVKTQYF	TGTGCCAGCAGCCCATTTCGATTAGGAGTGAAGACCCAGTACTTC
many	TRBV20-1	NA	TRBJ2-3	CSARDNGWGFTDTQYF	TGCAGTGCTAGGGATAACGGGTGGGGATTCACAGATACGCAGTATTTT
NA	TRBV18	TRBD1	TRBJ1-1	CASSRDRADAFF	TGTGCCAGCTCACGGGACAGGGCCGATGCTTTCTTT
many	TRBV7-6	NA	TRBJ2-1	CASRPSGTAYNEQFF	TGTGCCAGCAGACCGAGCGGGACAGCTTACAATGAGCAGTTCTTC
many	TRBV7-2	NA	TRBJ1-1	CASSRGPDDGFF	TGTGCCAGCAGCCGCGGTCCCGACGACGGTTTCTTT
many	TRBV6-1	NA	TRBJ1-1	CASSSYRGAQEGEAFF	TGTGCCAGCAGCTCTTACAGAGGGGCGCAGGAGGGAGAAGCTTTCTTT
many	TRBV12-3/TRBV12-4	NA	TRBJ1-2	CASSRGSGYTF	TGTGCCAGCAGCCGGGGTTCTGGCTACACCTTC
few	TRBV10-3	TRBD1	TRBJ1-3	CAIMVDRAYGNTIYF	TGTGCCATCATGGTCGACAGGGCGTACGGAAACACCATATATTTT
many	TRBV28	TRBD2	TRBJ2-2	CASRGGGVNTGELFF	TGTGCCAGCAGGGGGGGGGGAGTAAACACCGGGGAGCTGTTTTTT
NA	TRBV5-1	TRBD1	TRBJ1-2	CASRDRGRINYGYTF	TGCGCCAGCCGGGACAGGGGGCGTATTAACTATGGCTACACCTTC
many	TRBV13	NA	TRBJ2-1	CASSPEGNRLRFF	TGTGCCAGCAGTCCCGAGGGAAACCGGTTACGGTTCTTC
few	TRBV4-2	NA	TRBJ1-2	CASSQAQGGGYTF	TGTGCCAGCAGCCAAGCACAGGGTGGCGGCTACACCTTC
few	TRBV7-3	NA	TRBJ1-2	CASSFGVDYGYTF	TGTGCCAGCAGCTTCGGGGTTGACTATGGCTACACCTTC
many	TRBV20-1	TRBD1	TRBJ1-1	CSARDRGYAFF	TGCAGTGCTAGAGACAGGGGGTACGCTTTCTTT
NA	TRBV6-1	NA	TRBJ1-2	CASSVSSFYGYTF	TGTGCCAGCAGTGTGAGCAGTTTCTATGGCTACACCTTC
many	TRBV29-1	TRBD1	TRBJ1-2	CSVKQGADYGYTF	TGCAGCGTGAAACAGGGGGCGGATTATGGCTACACCTTC
many	TRBV6-1	TRBD2	TRBJ2-1	CASSGTSGMRDEQFF	TGTGCCAGCAGCGGGACTAGCGGGATGCGGGATGAGCAGTTCTTC
NA	TRBV5-1	NA	TRBJ1-4	CASSGEAGDEKLFF	TGCGCCAGCAGCGGAGAGGCGGGAGATGAAAAACTGTTTTTT
many	TRBV19	NA	TRBJ1-3	CASGRSGPGNTIYF	TGTGCCAGTGGGAGAAGCGGGCCAGGAAACACCATATATTTT
NA	TRBV5-5	NA	TRBJ1-1	CASSPYSSTEALF	TGTGCCAGCAGCCCGTACAGCAGCACTGAAGCTCTCTTT
many	TRBV9	TRBD2	TRBJ2-7	CASSVGAGGEAHEQYF	TGTGCCAGCAGCGTGGGAGCGGGAGGGGAGGCCCACGAGCAGTACTTC
NA	TRBV7-9	TRBD1	TRBJ2-6	CASSSGGSGANVLTF	TGTGCCAGCAGCTCAGGGGGCTCGGGGGCCAACGTCCTGACTTTC
NA	TRBV18	NA	TRBJ1-2	CASSPISAEVNYGYTF	TGTGCCAGCTCACCAATATCAGCCGAAGTTAACTATGGCTACACCTTC
NA	TRBV18	TRBD1	TRBJ1-2	CASSPIPGQGIWGYTF	TGTGCCAGCTCACCAATCCCGGGACAGGGAATCTGGGGCTACACCTTC
NA	TRBV27	NA	TRBJ1-2	CASRGPLPNYGYTF	TGTGCCAGCAGGGGACCCCTTCCTAACTATGGCTACACCTTC
many	TRBV20-1	TRBD1	TRBJ1-2	CSAPPGQGAPGYTF	TGCAGTGCTCCCCCGGGACAGGGGGCGCCGGGCTACACCTTC
few	TRBV20-1	TRBD2	TRBJ2-3	CSASGGEGTDTQYF	TGCAGTGCTAGCGGGGGGGAGGGCACAGATACGCAGTATTTT
many	TRBV2	NA	TRBJ2-4	CATRFLGARGKNIQYF	TGTGCCACCCGTTTTCTGGGGGCGAGGGGCAAAAACATTCAGTACTTC
NA	TRBV20-1	TRBD2	TRBJ2-3	CSAARASGNTDTQYF	TGCAGTGCAGCTCGGGCTAGCGGGAACACAGATACGCAGTATTTT
many	TRBV28	NA	TRBJ1-1	CARQRNTEAFF	TGTGCCAGGCAGAGGAACACTGAAGCTTTCTTT
many	TRBV28	TRBD2	TRBJ2-7	CASLPGTRAAYEQYF	TGTGCCAGCCTTCCCGGGACTAGAGCGGCCTACGAGCAGTACTTC
NA	TRBV28	NA	TRBJ1-4	CASSTPGEKLFF	TGTGCCAGCAGTACCCCCGGGGAAAAACTGTTTTTT
few	TRBV7-9	NA	TRBJ1-1	CASSPTGAGNTEAFF	TGTGCCAGCAGCCCGACCGGGGCGGGCAACACTGAAGCTTTCTTT
many	TRBV7-9	NA	TRBJ1-2	CASTPQGQEGYTF	TGTGCCAGCACCCCGCAGGGGCAGGAAGGCTACACCTTC
many	TRBV7-9	TRBD2	TRBJ2-3	CASSPGLADRRDTQYF	TGTGCCAGCAGCCCGGGACTAGCGGACCGGAGAGATACGCAGTATTTT
NA	TRBV4-2	TRBD2	TRBJ2-7	CASSQVTSARGEQYF	TGTGCCAGCAGCCAGGTTACTAGCGCCCGGGGCGAGCAGTACTTC
many	TRBV20-1	NA	TRBJ1-1	CSARRGSNTEAFF	TGCAGTGCTAGAAGGGGGTCTAACACTGAAGCTTTCTTT
NA	TRBV24-1	NA	TRBJ2-2	CATSETVNTGELFF	TGTGCCACCAGTGAGACGGTTAACACCGGGGAGCTGTTTTTT
NA	TRBV14	TRBD2	TRBJ2-5	CASSHIAAGGETQYF	TGTGCCAGCAGTCATATAGCGGCGGGGGGAGAGACCCAGTACTTC
NA	TRBV19	TRBD1	TRBJ1-6	CASKAGTGGNSPLHF	TGTGCCAGTAAAGCCGGGACAGGGGGTAATTCACCCCTCCACTTT
many	TRBV20-1	NA	TRBJ1-5	CSATTPQWDLGQPQHF	TGCAGTGCTACCACACCTCAGTGGGACTTAGGGCAGCCCCAGCATTTT
NA	TRBV7-9	NA	TRBJ2-7	CASSLGLTIYEQYF	TGTGCCAGCAGCTTGGGACTCACCATCTACGAGCAGTACTTC
many	TRBV10-3	NA	TRBJ2-1	CAISESSGTYDNEQFF	TGTGCCATCAGTGAGTCTTCCGGGACATACGACAATGAGCAGTTCTTC
many	TRBV18	TRBD1	TRBJ1-5	CASSTQGEFNQPQHF	TGTGCCAGCTCAACTCAGGGGGAATTCAATCAGCCCCAGCATTTT
NA	TRBV30	NA	TRBJ2-3	CAWGDRLHEQYF	TGTGCCTGGGGTGACAGGCTACATGAGCAGTATTTT
NA	TRBV24-1	NA	TRBJ1-5	CATSDTGSSNQPQHF	TGTGCCACCAGTGACACCGGGAGTAGCAATCAGCCCCAGCATTTT
many	TRBV30	NA	TRBJ1-5	CAWSGGDQPQHF	TGTGCCTGGAGTGGAGGAGATCAGCCCCAGCATTTT